This TCR beta chain was sequenced for a study of blood T cell repertoires in COVID-19. Method: immunoSEQ multiplex PCR; TCRdb's copy keeps in-frame clones and lacks some. This sample has tens of thousands of clones; 85% to 90% occur once, and the top ten carry about a tenth. Trimming took 4 bases from V and 4 from J; bases not matched to a gene: 7. There are 15 residues in the CDR3. The germline CDR1 and CDR2 sequences are SGHVS and FNYEAQ. The chain combines TRBV7-6 with TRBJ2-5, with 9 bases identical to TRBD2. The specimen was peripheral blood. This TCR was sampled from a man between 65 and 85 years old with active or convalescent COVID-19. This CDR3 is CASSSFPSGTETQYF. In DNA, the CDR3 is TGTGCCAGCAGCTCGTTTCCTAGCGGGACAGAGACCCAGTACTTC.